This is a list of T cell receptor beta chains from one sample in a study of post-analysis software for immune sequencing data. Via MiXCR, TCRdb re-called the PCR reads, giving one row per CDR3 protein. The sample holds under 200,000 distinct CDR3 sequences, over 25% seen once. The sequenced material came from blood. The receptors here all came from a girl under 18 with multiple sclerosis. Each CDR3 is given with its conserved first and last residue. The D gene is left open where the match is weak. Only part of the rows carry a size: once, few, many, or a class if the clone is expanded.

v_gene: TRBV28
j_gene: TRBJ2-7
abundance: few
d_gene: -
CDR3nt: TGTGCCAGCAGGGCCTGGGGCGGAATATACGAGCAGTACTTC
CDR3aa: CASRAWGGIYEQYF

v_gene: TRBV29-1
j_gene: TRBJ2-3
abundance: -
d_gene: -
CDR3nt: TGCAGCGTCCCACGGGGCCCAGGGACGGTCACGGGAGATACGCAGTATTTT
CDR3aa: CSVPRGPGTVTGDTQYF

v_gene: TRBV6-2/TRBV6-3
j_gene: TRBJ1-1
abundance: -
d_gene: -
CDR3nt: TGTGCCAGCAGTCTCAACGAGCCGAACACTGAAGCTTTCTTT
CDR3aa: CASSLNEPNTEAFF

v_gene: TRBV7-9
j_gene: TRBJ2-3
abundance: many
d_gene: -
CDR3nt: TGTGCCAGCAGCTCCGAGGATACGCAGTATTTT
CDR3aa: CASSSEDTQYF

v_gene: TRBV7-9
j_gene: TRBJ2-1
abundance: -
d_gene: -
CDR3nt: TGTGCCAGCAACCCAATTCGGCCAGCCGCTTACGGGGTATCTAATAATGAGCAGTTCTTC
CDR3aa: CASNPIRPAAYGVSNNEQFF

v_gene: TRBV3-1
j_gene: TRBJ2-1
abundance: -
d_gene: -
CDR3nt: TGTGCCAGCAGCCAAGATTGGGGCGGAGCCTACAATGAGCAGTTCTTC
CDR3aa: CASSQDWGGAYNEQFF

v_gene: TRBV11-2
j_gene: TRBJ2-7
abundance: many
d_gene: -
CDR3nt: TGTGCCAGCAGCCCGGCTTTGGGGAGCTCCTACGAGCAGTACTTC
CDR3aa: CASSPALGSSYEQYF

v_gene: TRBV20-1
j_gene: TRBJ2-7
abundance: many
d_gene: TRBD1
CDR3nt: TGCAGTGCCCATTCCGGGACAGGGCCCCACGAGCAGTACTTC
CDR3aa: CSAHSGTGPHEQYF

v_gene: TRBV5-1
j_gene: TRBJ2-1
abundance: many
d_gene: -
CDR3nt: TGCGCCAGCAGCTTGGTCCTGGGGGAGCAGTTCTTC
CDR3aa: CASSLVLGEQFF

v_gene: TRBV11-1
j_gene: TRBJ2-7
abundance: -
d_gene: -
CDR3nt: TGTGCCAGCAGCTTAGAGGGACTGCTGACCTCCTACAATGAGCAGTACTTC
CDR3aa: CASSLEGLLTSYNEQYF

v_gene: TRBV28
j_gene: TRBJ1-2
abundance: -
d_gene: -
CDR3nt: TGTGCCAGCAGTTTGCAGGGCCGGGATGGCTACACCTTC
CDR3aa: CASSLQGRDGYTF

v_gene: TRBV12-3/TRBV12-4
j_gene: TRBJ1-2
abundance: many
d_gene: -
CDR3nt: TGTGCCAGCAGCGTTAGAGACAGACTAAACTATGGCTACACCTTC
CDR3aa: CASSVRDRLNYGYTF

v_gene: TRBV27
j_gene: TRBJ1-2
abundance: few
d_gene: TRBD1
CDR3nt: TGTGCCAGCAGTCGTAACAGGGGAGAGGATGGCTACACCTTC
CDR3aa: CASSRNRGEDGYTF

v_gene: TRBV5-5
j_gene: TRBJ1-1
abundance: once
d_gene: -
CDR3nt: TGTGCCAGCAGCATGGGACACCCGAACACTGAAGCTTTCTTT
CDR3aa: CASSMGHPNTEAFF

v_gene: TRBV20-1
j_gene: TRBJ2-5
abundance: many
d_gene: -
CDR3nt: TGCAGTGCCCCCCGTCCCGCGAGTGGGACCCAGTACTTC
CDR3aa: CSAPRPASGTQYF

v_gene: TRBV12-3/TRBV12-4
j_gene: TRBJ2-7
abundance: many
d_gene: -
CDR3nt: TGTGCCAGCACCTCGTCCGGGGCAGGGGTTTCCAACGAGCAGTACTTC
CDR3aa: CASTSSGAGVSNEQYF

v_gene: TRBV5-1
j_gene: TRBJ2-7
abundance: many
d_gene: -
CDR3nt: TGCGCCAGCAGCTTGGAGGCCAGGGGTGGCGAGCAGTACTTC
CDR3aa: CASSLEARGGEQYF

v_gene: TRBV7-8
j_gene: TRBJ2-4
abundance: many
d_gene: -
CDR3nt: TGTGCCAGCAGCTTAGAGGGGGGAATGCGGCTAGCCAAAAACATTCAGTACTTC
CDR3aa: CASSLEGGMRLAKNIQYF

v_gene: TRBV7-2
j_gene: TRBJ2-5
abundance: many
d_gene: TRBD1
CDR3nt: TGTGCCAGCAGCCCTGGACAGGGTGTCCAGTACTTC
CDR3aa: CASSPGQGVQYF

v_gene: TRBV5-1
j_gene: TRBJ1-1
abundance: few
d_gene: -
CDR3nt: TGCGCCAGCAGCTTGGATCCGGGTATGGGCACTGAAGCTTTCTTT
CDR3aa: CASSLDPGMGTEAFF

v_gene: TRBV7-9
j_gene: TRBJ2-5
abundance: once
d_gene: -
CDR3nt: TGTGCCAGCAGCCCCCGGGATGGGACGGCGGTCCGGGCCCAGTACTTC
CDR3aa: CASSPRDGTAVRAQYF

v_gene: TRBV7-9
j_gene: TRBJ2-3
abundance: many
d_gene: TRBD2
CDR3nt: TGTGCCAGCAGCTCGCCCCCAGGCGGGAGCCCCACAGATACGCAGTATTTT
CDR3aa: CASSSPPGGSPTDTQYF

v_gene: TRBV6-6
j_gene: TRBJ2-7
abundance: few
d_gene: TRBD1
CDR3nt: TGTGCCGGCAGCGGGCTGGGGACAGGGTCCCACGAGCAGTACTTC
CDR3aa: CAGSGLGTGSHEQYF

v_gene: TRBV12-3/TRBV12-4
j_gene: TRBJ2-5
abundance: once
d_gene: TRBD2
CDR3nt: TGTGCCGAGGGACTAGCGGGGGCCAGGAGACAAGAGACCCAGTACTTC
CDR3aa: CAEGLAGARRQETQYF

v_gene: TRBV7-2
j_gene: TRBJ1-6
abundance: few
d_gene: -
CDR3nt: TGTGCCAGCAGCTTAGTGGCGCAGGGGAATTCACCCCTCCACTTT
CDR3aa: CASSLVAQGNSPLHF

v_gene: TRBV20-1
j_gene: TRBJ2-7
abundance: once
d_gene: TRBD2
CDR3nt: TGCAGTGCTCCGGCGGGGGGCGCAAAGTACGAGCAGTACTTC
CDR3aa: CSAPAGGAKYEQYF

v_gene: TRBV6-2/TRBV6-3
j_gene: TRBJ2-6
abundance: many
d_gene: TRBD1
CDR3nt: TGTGCCAGCAGTCCGGCGGACAGGACTCCTTTCCCTGGGGCCAACGTCCTGACTTTC
CDR3aa: CASSPADRTPFPGANVLTF

v_gene: TRBV12-3/TRBV12-4
j_gene: TRBJ2-5
abundance: many
d_gene: TRBD2
CDR3nt: TGTGCCAGCAGTGTTACTAGCGGGGGGATCCTAGAGACCCAGTACTTC
CDR3aa: CASSVTSGGILETQYF

v_gene: TRBV3-1
j_gene: TRBJ2-5
abundance: many
d_gene: -
CDR3nt: TGTGCCAGCAGCCAAGTATCGGGGGAGCAACAAGAGACCCAGTACTTC
CDR3aa: CASSQVSGEQQETQYF

v_gene: TRBV14
j_gene: TRBJ1-2
abundance: -
d_gene: TRBD1
CDR3nt: TGTGCCAGCAGCCCCCGCCCTTCAGACAGGGTACTAGGCTATGGCTACACCTTC
CDR3aa: CASSPRPSDRVLGYGYTF

v_gene: TRBV28
j_gene: TRBJ2-5
abundance: few
d_gene: TRBD1
CDR3nt: TGTGCCACTAACAGGGGGCTTGGGGAGACCCAGTACTTC
CDR3aa: CATNRGLGETQYF

v_gene: TRBV5-1
j_gene: TRBJ1-2
abundance: -
d_gene: -
CDR3nt: TGCGCCAGCAGGGCCGGCCCCGGGGGCAACTATGGCTACACCTTC
CDR3aa: CASRAGPGGNYGYTF

v_gene: TRBV7-9
j_gene: TRBJ1-5
abundance: -
d_gene: TRBD1
CDR3nt: TGTGCCAGCAGCTTAGACAGGGGAGGCAATCAGCCCCAGCATTTT
CDR3aa: CASSLDRGGNQPQHF

v_gene: TRBV28
j_gene: TRBJ2-5
abundance: -
d_gene: TRBD2
CDR3nt: TGTGCCAGCAGTCCGGGGGGGGTGGTTGGAGAGACCCAGTACTTC
CDR3aa: CASSPGGVVGETQYF

v_gene: TRBV7-3
j_gene: TRBJ1-2
abundance: many
d_gene: -
CDR3nt: TGTGCCAGCAGGGGAGGGAGCAGGGTGGATGGCTACACCTTC
CDR3aa: CASRGGSRVDGYTF

v_gene: TRBV30
j_gene: TRBJ1-1
abundance: -
d_gene: TRBD1
CDR3nt: TGTGCCTGGGGAACAGGGGCTGAAGCTTTCTTT
CDR3aa: CAWGTGAEAFF

v_gene: TRBV29-1
j_gene: TRBJ2-1
abundance: many
d_gene: -
CDR3nt: TGCAGCGTTGAAGTAGGCGGGTTATCGGGGCAGTTCTTC
CDR3aa: CSVEVGGLSGQFF

v_gene: TRBV27
j_gene: TRBJ1-2
abundance: few
d_gene: -
CDR3nt: TGTGCCAGCAGTTCCCTTGCACGCTATGGCTACACCTTC
CDR3aa: CASSSLARYGYTF

v_gene: TRBV27
j_gene: TRBJ2-5
abundance: -
d_gene: -
CDR3nt: TGTGCCAGCAGTTTATTTGGAAAAGCTAGCGAACACCAAGAGACCCAGTACTTC
CDR3aa: CASSLFGKASEHQETQYF

v_gene: TRBV29-1
j_gene: TRBJ2-6
abundance: few
d_gene: TRBD2
CDR3nt: TGCGTAGCGGGAGTAGGTGCTGGGGCCAACGCCCTGACTTTC
CDR3aa: CVAGVGAGANALTF

v_gene: TRBV20-1
j_gene: TRBJ1-1
abundance: once
d_gene: -
CDR3nt: TGCAGTGCTAGCCGGGAGCCGAACACTGAAGCTTTCTTT
CDR3aa: CSASREPNTEAFF

v_gene: TRBV3-1
j_gene: TRBJ2-7
abundance: -
d_gene: TRBD2
CDR3nt: TGTGCCAGCAGCGCCCCAGCGGGAGGCTACGAGCAGTACTTC
CDR3aa: CASSAPAGGYEQYF

v_gene: TRBV20-1
j_gene: TRBJ2-5
abundance: many
d_gene: -
CDR3nt: TGCAGTGCCGACGACCTTGCGGGAGAGACCCAGTACTTC
CDR3aa: CSADDLAGETQYF

v_gene: TRBV12-3/TRBV12-4
j_gene: TRBJ2-5
abundance: many
d_gene: -
CDR3nt: TGTGCCAGCAGTACTGAGGGGACCCAGTACTTC
CDR3aa: CASSTEGTQYF

v_gene: TRBV18
j_gene: TRBJ2-7
abundance: many
d_gene: -
CDR3nt: TGTGCCAGCTCACCCCCTCAGCGCCGAGGGTCCTACGAGCAGTACTTC
CDR3aa: CASSPPQRRGSYEQYF

v_gene: TRBV3-1
j_gene: TRBJ1-6
abundance: -
d_gene: TRBD1
CDR3nt: TGTGCCAGCAGCCGCCGGGACAGGGGCAATTCACCCCTCCACTTT
CDR3aa: CASSRRDRGNSPLHF

v_gene: TRBV5-1
j_gene: TRBJ1-1
abundance: -
d_gene: TRBD1
CDR3nt: TGCGCCAGCAGCTCAGGACAGGGGCGCGAAGCTTTCTTT
CDR3aa: CASSSGQGREAFF

v_gene: TRBV5-1
j_gene: TRBJ2-7
abundance: many
d_gene: TRBD2
CDR3nt: TGCGCCAGCAGCTCGGGTTTGAGGACTAGCGGGAGGAGCTCCTACGAGCAGTACTTC
CDR3aa: CASSSGLRTSGRSSYEQYF

v_gene: TRBV15
j_gene: TRBJ1-1
abundance: -
d_gene: -
CDR3nt: TGTGCCACCAGCATTTCCCTGGGGGACACTGAAGCTTTCTTT
CDR3aa: CATSISLGDTEAFF